This T cell receptor (beta chain) derives from a study of blood T cell repertoires in COVID-19. Study overall: COVID-19 samples from acute and convalescent phases originated in the United States, Italy and Spain.

The repertoire was sequenced with immunoSEQ multiplex PCR; TCRdb's copy has only in-frame clones and lacks some. This table has a few hundred thousand clones, 85% to 90% appearing once. V lost 4 bases, J lost 3 bases, and 9 bases stayed unmatched. The CDR3 is made up of 17 amino acids. CDR1 is SGHKS, CDR2 YYEKEE, per germline (reference sequence). The sequencing sample was made of PBMCs or T cells enriched from blood (not recorded which). This chain joins TRBV5-5 and TRBJ1-5; 11 bases map to TRBD1. This receptor was identified in a man aged 25 to 40 who had been exposed to COVID-19. The CDR3 protein is CASSPRTGGADNQPQHF. The CDR3 region has the DNA TGTGCCAGCAGCCCGCGGACAGGGGGCGCGGACAATCAGCCCCAGCATTTT.